Listed below are T cell receptor beta chains from one sample, sequenced in a study of blood T cell repertoires in COVID-19. Here immunoSEQ multiplex PCR was the method, and the copy in TCRdb shows in-frame clones only, minus some. Of about 87,000 clones listed, more than 85% are singletons. Source material: peripheral blood. These TCRs come from a man between 35 and 55 years old with acute or convalescent COVID-19. Each CDR3 is given with its conserved first and last residue. D genes are given only for firm matches. Size is omitted from some rows. Given values are once, few, many or a class for expanded clones.

.,TRBV19,once,TRBJ2-3,TGTGCCAGTAGTATCAGACAAAACCGGGATACGCAGTATTTT,CASSIRQNRDTQYF
.,TRBV7-2,.,TRBJ1-2,TGTGCCAGCAGCAAGGAGGGCACATATGGCTACACCTTC,CASSKEGTYGYTF
.,TRBV11-1,.,TRBJ2-7,TGTGCCAGCAGCTCGGGCTCCTACGAGCAGTACTTC,CASSSGSYEQYF
.,TRBV12-3/TRBV12-4,.,TRBJ1-4,TGTGCCAGCAGGGGCCTAACCGATGAAAAACTGTTTTTT,CASRGLTDEKLFF
TRBD1,TRBV19,.,TRBJ1-5,TGTGCCAGTAGTCCACGACAGGGGGCGAATCAGCCCCAGCATTTT,CASSPRQGANQPQHF
TRBD1,TRBV9,.,TRBJ2-1,TGTGCCAGCAGTACAGGGGGCTTCCATGAGCAGTTCTTC,CASSTGGFHEQFF
.,TRBV6-4,.,TRBJ1-6,TGTGCCAGCAGTGACTCACCGAGTAATTCACCCCTCCACTTT,CASSDSPSNSPLHF
TRBD1,TRBV12-3/TRBV12-4,few,TRBJ1-2,TGTGCCAGCAGTTTTAACAGGGGGGATGGCTACACCTTC,CASSFNRGDGYTF
.,TRBV19,.,TRBJ2-1,TGTGCCAGTAGTATAGCGGACTCTTACAATGAGCAGTTCTTC,CASSIADSYNEQFF
TRBD1,TRBV10-3,.,TRBJ2-3,TGTGCCATCACCGGGGACAGCCCCACAGATACGCAGTATTTT,CAITGDSPTDTQYF
.,TRBV7-2,.,TRBJ2-7,TGTGCCAGCAGCTTGAGCGGGCCCCTCGAGCAGTACTTC,CASSLSGPLEQYF
.,TRBV27,few,TRBJ2-3,TGTGCCAGCAGTTTATCGGTCCTGCTAGGTCCTAGCACAGATACGCAGTATTTT,CASSLSVLLGPSTDTQYF
.,TRBV20-1,.,TRBJ1-2,TGCAGTGCTAACGGACTTAACGGCTACACCTTC,CSANGLNGYTF
TRBD1,TRBV19,.,TRBJ2-2,TGTGCCAGTTCGCCCGGGACAGGGGGCTCCGGGGAGCTGTTTTTT,CASSPGTGGSGELFF
TRBD1,TRBV19,.,TRBJ1-2,TGTGCCAGTAGTTCCCGGACAGGGATCTATGGCTACACCTTC,CASSSRTGIYGYTF
.,TRBV5-4,.,TRBJ2-2,TGTGCCAGCAGCTCAAGGGGCCTTATGGAGAACACCGGGGAGCTGTTTTTT,CASSSRGLMENTGELFF
TRBD1,TRBV4-1,once,TRBJ2-7,TGCGCCAGCAGCCAAAACAGGGGCTCCTACGAGCAGTACTTC,CASSQNRGSYEQYF
.,TRBV11-2,.,TRBJ2-7,TGTGCCAGCAGCTTAAGGCAGTACGTGACAGCTTTTTCCTACGAGCAGTACTTC,CASSLRQYVTAFSYEQYF
.,TRBV19,.,TRBJ1-1,TGTGCCAGTAGTAGAGGCACCAACACTGAAGCTTTCTTT,CASSRGTNTEAFF
.,TRBV4-2,.,TRBJ1-2,TGTGCCAGCAGCCAAGAAGGAGGCGGTACTACGGGCTACACCTTC,CASSQEGGGTTGYTF
.,TRBV5-1,.,TRBJ2-5,TGCGCCAGCCGCACGACCCAGGGTACAGAGACCCAGTACTTC,CASRTTQGTETQYF
TRBD1,TRBV7-9,.,TRBJ1-2,TGTGCCAGCAGCTCCCGGGACAGGGTTTTTGAGTATGGCTACACCTTC,CASSSRDRVFEYGYTF
.,TRBV7-9,.,TRBJ2-3,TGTGCCAGCAGCTTAGCGACTAGCACAGATACGCAGTATTTT,CASSLATSTDTQYF
TRBD1,TRBV30,.,TRBJ2-3,TGTGCCTGGGGGGGCCACAGGGGGCGGGTAGATACGCAGTATTTT,CAWGGHRGRVDTQYF
.,TRBV20-1,.,TRBJ2-3,TGCAGTGCTAGTGCGGCCAGGGGATCGGTAGATACGCAGTATTTT,CSASAARGSVDTQYF
.,TRBV30,.,TRBJ2-7,TGTGCCTGGAGTAGCCAGGGGACGTTCGAGCAGTACTTC,CAWSSQGTFEQYF
.,TRBV9,.,TRBJ1-6,TGTGCCAGCAGCGTAGCGGCAGGTGGGAATTCACCCCTCCACTTT,CASSVAAGGNSPLHF
TRBD1,TRBV7-3,.,TRBJ1-1,TGTGCCAGCAGCGCGACAGGGGATAACACTGAAGCTTTCTTT,CASSATGDNTEAFF
.,TRBV14,.,TRBJ1-3,TGTGCCAGCAGCCCACGACCGGGGGCTGGAAACACCATATATTTT,CASSPRPGAGNTIYF
TRBD1,TRBV5-1,.,TRBJ1-1,TGCGCCAGCAGCTTGGGTGACAGGGGGTTAAACCCTTTGAACACTGAAGCTTTCTTT,CASSLGDRGLNPLNTEAFF
TRBD2,TRBV9,.,TRBJ2-2,TGTGCCAGCAGCGTAGACGGACTAGCGAACACCGGGGAGCTGTTTTTT,CASSVDGLANTGELFF
.,TRBV12-5,.,TRBJ2-2,TGTGCTAGTGGTTTTACTATAGCGAACACCGGGGAGCTGTTTTTT,CASGFTIANTGELFF
.,TRBV14,.,TRBJ1-5,TGTGCCAGCAGCCAGGGGGCCCAGCCCCAGCATTTT,CASSQGAQPQHF
TRBD2,TRBV19,.,TRBJ2-2,TGTGCCAGTAGTGGCGGACTAGCGGGAGGCACCGGGGAGCTGTTTTTT,CASSGGLAGGTGELFF
TRBD1,TRBV19,.,TRBJ2-6,TGTGCCACAAGAGGACAGGGGATTACTGGGGCCAACGTCCTGACTTTC,CATRGQGITGANVLTF
TRBD2,TRBV11-3,.,TRBJ2-3,TGTGCCAGCAGCTTCGCGGGGGTGCCAGATACGCAGTATTTT,CASSFAGVPDTQYF
TRBD1,TRBV30,.,TRBJ2-7,TGTGCCTGGATTAGGACAGGACTCTCCTACGAGCAGTACTTC,CAWIRTGLSYEQYF
.,TRBV27,.,TRBJ2-7,TGTGCCAGCAGTCCCCAAGGACCCAAGCGGGCATACTACGAGCAGTACTTC,CASSPQGPKRAYYEQYF
TRBD1,TRBV19,.,TRBJ2-7,TGTGCCAGTAGTCTGGGACAGGAAGGCGAGCAGTACTTC,CASSLGQEGEQYF
TRBD2,TRBV9,.,TRBJ2-1,TGTGCCAGCAGCGTTAGCGGGAGAGGTGGGGAGGGGGAGCAGTTCTTC,CASSVSGRGGEGEQFF
.,TRBV6-5,.,TRBJ1-1,TGTGCCAGCAGGCTCGACGGGGTGAACACTGAAGCTTTCTTT,CASRLDGVNTEAFF
TRBD1,TRBV6-1,.,TRBJ1-2,TGTGCCAGCAGTGAAGGCATCTGGACAGGGATGGACTATGGCTACACCTTC,CASSEGIWTGMDYGYTF
.,TRBV18,.,TRBJ1-3,TGTGCCAGCTCACCACCCGGACTCCGCTCTGGAAACACCATATATTTT,CASSPPGLRSGNTIYF
.,TRBV2,.,TRBJ2-7,TGTGCCAGCAGTCCCGAGGTAGCGGTCTCCTACGAGCAGTACTTC,CASSPEVAVSYEQYF
.,TRBV2,few,TRBJ1-4,TGTGCCAGCACAGGAACGACTAATGAAAAACTGTTTTTT,CASTGTTNEKLFF
TRBD1,TRBV4-1,once,TRBJ1-4,TGCGCCAGCAGCGGGACAGGGGGCCCCGAAAAACTGTTTTTT,CASSGTGGPEKLFF